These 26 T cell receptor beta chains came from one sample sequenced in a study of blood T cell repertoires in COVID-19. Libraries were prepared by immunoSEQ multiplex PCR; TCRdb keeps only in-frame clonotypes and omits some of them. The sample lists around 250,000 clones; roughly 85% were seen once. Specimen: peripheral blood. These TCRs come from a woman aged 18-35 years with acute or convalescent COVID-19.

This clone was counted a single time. The CDR3 loop is CASSLVPGLGTDTQYF. CDR3 nucleotide sequence: TGTGCCAGCAGCTTGGTTCCGGGACTGGGAACAGATACGCAGTATTTT. The chain couples TRBV7-3 to TRBJ2-3; D is perhaps TRBD2 (6 bases). V gave up 3 bases and J gave up 3 bases, with 16 bases separating them. Looked up from germline, CDR1 is SGHTA and CDR2 is FQGTGA. The CDR3 totals 16 residues. Full variable domain (rest looked up from reference TRBV7-3 and TRBJ2-3): GAGVSQTPSNKVTEKGKYVELRCDPISGHTALYWYRQSLGQGPEFLIYFQGTGAADDSGLPNDRFFAVRPEGSVSTLKIQRTERGDSAVYLCASSLVPGLGTDTQYFGPGTRLTVL.

The DNA for the CDR3 is TGTGCCAGCAGTTTCGTCGGGGCCGGGGAGCTGTTTTTT. Protein sequence: CASSFVGAGELFF. The chain is built from TRBV27 and TRBJ2-2, with a weak D call TRBD2 (5 bases). Germline V gives CDR1 MNHEY, CDR2 SMNVEV (reference sequence). The V and J ends lost 3 bases and 6 bases respectively, with 8 bases between them. This CDR3 region has 13 residues.

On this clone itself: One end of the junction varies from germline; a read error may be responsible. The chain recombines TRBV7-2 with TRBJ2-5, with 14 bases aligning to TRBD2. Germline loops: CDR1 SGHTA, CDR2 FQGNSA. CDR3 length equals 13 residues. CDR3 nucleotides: TGTGCCAGCGACGGGACTAGCGGGAGTCGGGGGAACTTC. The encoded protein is CASDGTSGSRGNF.

CDR3 nucleotides: TGTGCCGGGGAGGTGGGTCAGCCCCAGCATTTT. It specifies CAGEVGQPQHF. The chain has TRBV27 and TRBJ1-5; D is uncertain. CDR3 size: 11 residues. V gave up 11 bases and J gave up 6 bases, with 11 bases separating them. Germline V CDR1 and CDR2: MNHEY, SMNVEV (reference sequence).

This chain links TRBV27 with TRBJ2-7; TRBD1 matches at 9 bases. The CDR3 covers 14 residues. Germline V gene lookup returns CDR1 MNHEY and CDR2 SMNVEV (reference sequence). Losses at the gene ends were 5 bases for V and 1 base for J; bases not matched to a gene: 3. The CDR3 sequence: CASSLTGGSYEQYF. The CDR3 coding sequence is TGTGCCAGCAGTCTGACAGGGGGTTCCTACGAGCAGTACTTC.

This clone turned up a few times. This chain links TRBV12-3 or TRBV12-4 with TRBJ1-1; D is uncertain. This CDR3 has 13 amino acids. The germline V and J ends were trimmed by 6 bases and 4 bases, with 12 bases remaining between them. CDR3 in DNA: TGTGCCAGCAGGTCCTGGGAGGGCACTGAAGCTTTCTTT. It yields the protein CASRSWEGTEAFF.

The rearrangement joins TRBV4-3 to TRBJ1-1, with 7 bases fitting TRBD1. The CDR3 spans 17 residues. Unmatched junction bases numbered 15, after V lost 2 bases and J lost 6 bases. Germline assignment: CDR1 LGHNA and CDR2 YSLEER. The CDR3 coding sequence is TGCGCCAGCAGCCAAATGACGGGCAGGGGGTTTGTGGCTGAAGCTTTCTTT. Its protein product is CASSQMTGRGFVAEAFF.

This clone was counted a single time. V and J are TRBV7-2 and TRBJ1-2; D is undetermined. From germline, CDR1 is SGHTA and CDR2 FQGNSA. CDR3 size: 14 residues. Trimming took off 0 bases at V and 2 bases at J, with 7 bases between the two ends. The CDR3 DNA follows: TGTGCCAGCAGCTTAGCGAACCAGAACTATGGCTACACCTTC. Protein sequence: CASSLANQNYGYTF.

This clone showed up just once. The CDR3 DNA sequence: TGCGCCAGCAGCTTGGACGGCGGCCCCGGCGAGCAGTACTTC. This gives the protein CASSLDGGPGEQYF. This rearrangement joins TRBV5-1 to TRBJ2-7, with unresolved D. This CDR3 region has 14 residues. V was cut by 0 bases and J by 6 bases, with 13 bases left in between. The germline gives CDR1 SGHRS, CDR2 YFSETQ.

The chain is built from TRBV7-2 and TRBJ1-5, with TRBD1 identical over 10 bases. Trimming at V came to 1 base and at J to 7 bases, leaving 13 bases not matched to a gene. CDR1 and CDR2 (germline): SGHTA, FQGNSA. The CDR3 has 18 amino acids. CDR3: CASSLGNPPTGGGQPQHF. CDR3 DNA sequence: TGTGCCAGCAGCTTAGGCAACCCCCCGACAGGGGGCGGACAGCCCCAGCATTTT.

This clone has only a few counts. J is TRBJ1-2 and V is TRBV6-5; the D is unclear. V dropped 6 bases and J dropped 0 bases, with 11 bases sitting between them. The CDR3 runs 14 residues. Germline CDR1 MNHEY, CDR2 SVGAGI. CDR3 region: CASRERGSNYGYTF. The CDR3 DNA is TGTGCCAGCAGGGAGAGAGGCTCTAACTATGGCTACACCTTC.

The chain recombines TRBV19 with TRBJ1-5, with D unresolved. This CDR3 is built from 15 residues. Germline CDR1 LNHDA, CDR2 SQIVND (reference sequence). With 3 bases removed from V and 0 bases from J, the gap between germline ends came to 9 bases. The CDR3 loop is CASSIEQNSNQPQHF. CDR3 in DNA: TGTGCCAGTAGTATTGAGCAAAATAGCAATCAGCCCCAGCATTTT.

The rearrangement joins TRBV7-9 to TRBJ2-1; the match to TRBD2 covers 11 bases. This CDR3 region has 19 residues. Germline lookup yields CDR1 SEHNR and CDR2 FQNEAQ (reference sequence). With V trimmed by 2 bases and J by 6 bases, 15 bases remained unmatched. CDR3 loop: CASSLLGATSGRDGNEQFF. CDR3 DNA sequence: TGTGCCAGCAGCTTACTAGGGGCCACTAGCGGGAGAGATGGCAATGAGCAGTTCTTC.

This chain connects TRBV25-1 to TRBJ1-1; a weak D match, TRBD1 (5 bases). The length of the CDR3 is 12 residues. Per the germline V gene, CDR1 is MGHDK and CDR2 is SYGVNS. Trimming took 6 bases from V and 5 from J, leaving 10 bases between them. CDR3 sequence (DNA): TGTGCCAGCAGGGGCGGGGGAACTGAAGCTTTCTTT. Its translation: CASRGGGTEAFF.

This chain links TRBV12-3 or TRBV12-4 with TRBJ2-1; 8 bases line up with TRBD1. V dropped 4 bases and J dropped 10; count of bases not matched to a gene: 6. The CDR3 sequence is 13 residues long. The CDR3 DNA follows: TGTGCCAGCAGTTCCGGGACAGGATCCGAGCAGTTCTTC. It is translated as CASSSGTGSEQFF.

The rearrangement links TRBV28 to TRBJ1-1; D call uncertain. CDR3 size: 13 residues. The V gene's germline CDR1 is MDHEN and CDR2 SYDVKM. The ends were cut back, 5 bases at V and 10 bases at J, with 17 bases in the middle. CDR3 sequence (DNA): TGTGCCAGCAGTACCCCCGGGGTATCCGCAGCTTTCTTT. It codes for CASSTPGVSAAFF.

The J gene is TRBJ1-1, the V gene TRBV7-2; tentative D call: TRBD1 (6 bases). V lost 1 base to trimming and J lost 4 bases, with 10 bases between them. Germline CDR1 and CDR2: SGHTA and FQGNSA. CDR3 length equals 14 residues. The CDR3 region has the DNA TGTGCCAGCAGCTTAGTGGGGGCGGGCACTGAAGCTTTCTTT. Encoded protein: CASSLVGAGTEAFF.

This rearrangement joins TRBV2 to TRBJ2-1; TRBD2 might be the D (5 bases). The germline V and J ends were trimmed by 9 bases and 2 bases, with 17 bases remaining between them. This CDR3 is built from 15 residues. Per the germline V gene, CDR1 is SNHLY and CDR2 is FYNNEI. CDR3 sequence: CARVSPDYTYNEQFF. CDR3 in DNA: TGTGCCAGGGTTTCCCCCGACTACACCTACAATGAGCAGTTCTTC.

CDR3 coding DNA: TGTGCCAGCAGCTACACCACAGATACGCAGTATTTT. This codes for CASSYTTDTQYF. The genes are TRBV7-9 and TRBJ2-3; D not certain. Germline-derived CDR1 and CDR2 are SEHNR and FQNEAQ (reference sequence). The length of the CDR3 is 12 residues. V was pared by 4 bases and J by 2 bases, with 4 bases between.

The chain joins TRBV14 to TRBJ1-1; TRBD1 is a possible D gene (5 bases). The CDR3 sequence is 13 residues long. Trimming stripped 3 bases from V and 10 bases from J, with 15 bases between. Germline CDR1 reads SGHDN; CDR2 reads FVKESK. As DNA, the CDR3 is TGTGCCAGCAGCCAGGGGCTTGTTCTTGGAGCTTTCTTT. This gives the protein CASSQGLVLGAFF.

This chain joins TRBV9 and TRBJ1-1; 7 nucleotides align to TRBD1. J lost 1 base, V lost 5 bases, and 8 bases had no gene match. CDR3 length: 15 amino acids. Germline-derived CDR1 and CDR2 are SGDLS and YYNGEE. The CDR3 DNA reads TGTGCCAGCAGTCTAGTAGGGGGCCAGAACACTGAAGCTTTCTTT. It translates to CASSLVGGQNTEAFF.

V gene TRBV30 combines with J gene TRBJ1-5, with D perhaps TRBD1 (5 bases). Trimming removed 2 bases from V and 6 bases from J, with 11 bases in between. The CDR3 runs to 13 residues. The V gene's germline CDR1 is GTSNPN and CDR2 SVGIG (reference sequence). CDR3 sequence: CAWSQGIGQPQHF. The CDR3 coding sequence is TGTGCCTGGAGTCAGGGTATAGGTCAGCCCCAGCATTTT.

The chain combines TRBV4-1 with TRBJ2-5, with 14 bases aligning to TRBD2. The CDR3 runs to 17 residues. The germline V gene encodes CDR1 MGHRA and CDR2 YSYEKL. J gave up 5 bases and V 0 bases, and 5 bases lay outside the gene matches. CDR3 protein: CASSQDGRLAGGETQYF. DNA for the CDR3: TGCGCCAGCAGCCAAGATGGACGACTAGCGGGAGGGGAGACCCAGTACTTC.

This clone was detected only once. The CDR3 reads CASSLGSLEAFF. CDR3 DNA sequence: TGTGCCAGCAGCTTGGGTAGCCTTGAAGCTTTCTTT. The rearrangement links TRBV5-4 to TRBJ1-1; no reliable D call. The V gene's germline CDR1 is SGHNT and CDR2 YYREEE (reference sequence). Trimming shortened V by 0 bases and J by 7 bases, and 7 bases separated the two germline ends. The CDR3 spans 12 residues.

CDR3 protein: CASSFGASSYNEQFF. The CDR3 nucleotides are TGTGCCAGCAGTTTTGGGGCTAGTTCGTACAATGAGCAGTTCTTC. The V call is TRBV6-5, the J call TRBJ2-1, with a possible D match to TRBD1 (5 bases). The CDR3 extends over 15 amino acids. Germline-derived CDR1 and CDR2 are MNHEY and SVGAGI. Trimming stripped 4 bases from V and 4 bases from J, with 14 bases between.

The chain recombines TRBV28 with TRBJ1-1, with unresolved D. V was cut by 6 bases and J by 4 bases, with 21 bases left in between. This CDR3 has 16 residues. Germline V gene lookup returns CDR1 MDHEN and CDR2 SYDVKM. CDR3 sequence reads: CASSSYGLPGGTEAFF. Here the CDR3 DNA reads TGTGCCAGCAGCTCCTACGGACTACCGGGAGGCACTGAAGCTTTCTTT.